The next 29 T cell receptor beta chains were all read from a single sample in a study of OX40 agonist ivuxolimab in advanced cancers. Profiling relied on immunoSEQ multiplex PCR, and the TCRdb table lists in-frame clones only, not all of them. The sample holds roughly 29,000 clones, about nine tenths seen once. The input for sequencing was CD4+ or CD8+ T cells sorted from blood, taken in a trial of the OX40 agonist ivuxolimab. These receptors originate from an adult with an advanced solid tumor such as melanoma, head and neck, liver or kidney cancer.

This chain links TRBV2 with TRBJ1-1; maybe TRBD1 (6 bases). Per the germline V gene, CDR1 is SNHLY and CDR2 is FYNNEI. This CDR3 region has 15 residues. Trimming pared 4 bases from V and 4 bases from J, leaving 16 bases between. In DNA, the CDR3 is TGTGCCAGCAGTGTCCCACAGGGTTCGGGCACTGAAGCTTTCTTT. Its translation is CASSVPQGSGTEAFF.

V and J are TRBV6-1 and TRBJ1-5; 10 positions match TRBD1. The CDR3 is made up of 14 amino acids. The V gene end was trimmed by 3 bases and the J gene end by 9 bases; junction bases not matched to a gene: 5. Germline V gene sequence: CDR1 MNHNS, CDR2 SASEGT. The CDR3, as DNA: TGTGCCAGCAGTGACCGGGGACAGGGGACGCCCCAGCATTTT. Amino acid sequence: CASSDRGQGTPQHF.

The rearrangement uses TRBV6-4 and TRBJ2-1; TRBD2 might be the D (7 bases). Per germline, CDR1 MRHNA and CDR2 SNTAGT. V was pared by 6 bases and J by 8 bases, with 20 bases between. The CDR3 length is 15 residues. For the CDR3, the DNA is TGTGCCAGCAGCGCGGATCCGGGGGGCCGGGATGAGCAGTTCTTC. Translating it yields CASSADPGGRDEQFF.

The chain recombines TRBV5-5 with TRBJ2-1, with 12 nucleotides matching TRBD2. The V segment lost 4 bases and the J segment 3 bases; nucleotides outside the gene matches: 5. CDR3 length equals 16 residues. Looked up from germline, CDR1 is SGHKS and CDR2 is YYEKEE (reference sequence). CDR3 in amino acids: CASSASGGALYNEQFF. The CDR3 DNA is TGTGCCAGCAGCGCTAGCGGGGGGGCCCTCTACAATGAGCAGTTCTTC. Drawing the rest from reference TRBV5-5 and TRBJ2-1, the complete variable domain is DAGVTQSPTHLIKTRGQQVTLRCSPISGHKSVSWYQQVLGQGPQFIFQYYEKEERGRGNFPDRFSARQFPNYSSELNVNALLLGDSALYLCASSASGGALYNEQFFGPGTRLTVL.

The V and J genes are TRBV9 and TRBJ2-3, with TRBD1 matching 9 bases. The V and J ends lost 1 base and 0 bases, in that order; junction bases with no gene match: 6. CDR3 length: 17 residues. Germline CDR1 SGDLS, CDR2 YYNGEE. The CDR3: CASSVYRGLTSTDTQYF. DNA of the CDR3: TGTGCCAGCAGCGTATACAGGGGGCTTACTAGCACAGATACGCAGTATTTT.

This clone was found once. This chain joins TRBV5-6 and TRBJ2-5; D perhaps matches TRBD1 (5 bases). Germline assignment: CDR1 SGHDT and CDR2 YYEEEE. The CDR3 loop spans 15 amino acids. Between the trimmed V and J ends, which lost 2 bases and 1 base, there was a span of 12 bases. The DNA for the CDR3 is TGTGCCAGCAGCTTCTCAGGGTCCCCCCAAGAGACCCAGTACTTC. It encodes CASSFSGSPQETQYF.

The rearrangement links TRBV27 to TRBJ2-6; D uncertain. Germline-derived CDR1 and CDR2 are MNHEY and SMNVEV (reference sequence). V was shortened by 6 bases and J by 0 bases, with 3 bases between the two germline ends. This CDR3 region has 13 residues. The CDR3 coding sequence is TGTGCCAGCAGCGCCTCTGGGGCCAACGTCCTGACTTTC. It translates to CASSASGANVLTF.

In this sample, this clone turned up once. The chain is built from TRBV25-1 and TRBJ2-3; no reliable D call. The CDR3 totals 14 residues. Between the trimmed V and J ends, which lost 0 bases and 2 bases, there was a span of 6 bases. Germline-derived CDR1 and CDR2 are MGHDK and SYGVNS. CDR3 amino acids: CASSEYTITDTQYF. The CDR3 coding sequence is TGTGCCAGCAGTGAATACACGATCACAGATACGCAGTATTTT.

Remarks on this clone: Compared with germline, one end of the junction differs, possibly owing to a read error. The V and J genes are TRBV30 and TRBJ1-1; 8 bases are shared with TRBD1. CDR3 length: 9 residues. Looked up from germline, CDR1 is GTSNPN and CDR2 is SVGIG (reference sequence). This chain's CDR3 is CASTGGPGF. The CDR3 coding sequence is TGTGCGTCCACAGGGGGGCCAGGGTTT.

Details on this clone: The sample contains more than one DNA sequence encoding this CDR3. V is TRBV19 and J is TRBJ1-1, with D possibly being TRBD1 (5 bases). Germline CDR1 reads LNHDA; CDR2 reads SQIVND (reference sequence). The CDR3 has 14 amino acids. Trimming removed 4 bases from V and 4 bases from J, with 13 bases in between. CDR3 in amino acids: CASSRGIGATEAFF. CDR3 nucleotide sequence: TGTGCCAGTAGTAGGGGAATTGGGGCCACTGAAGCTTTCTTT. Full variable domain (rest looked up from reference TRBV19 and TRBJ1-1): DGGITQSPKYLFRKEGQNVTLSCEQNLNHDAMYWYRQDPGQGLRLIYYSQIVNDFQKGDIAEGYSVSREKKESFPLTVTSAQKNPTAFYLCASSRGIGATEAFFGQGTRLTVV.

The chain has TRBV4-1 and TRBJ1-5; D is possibly TRBD1 (5 bases). CDR3 size: 13 residues. V was trimmed by 5 bases and J by 3 bases, leaving 8 bases between them. Per germline, CDR1 MGHRA and CDR2 YSYEKL. CDR3 residues: CASSAGSNQPQHF. DNA for the CDR3: TGCGCCAGCAGCGCAGGGTCCAATCAGCCCCAGCATTTT.

For the CDR3, the DNA is TGCGCCAGCAGCGCCTCAGCGGGGGGGATTCAAGAGACCCAGTACTTC. Protein: CASSASAGGIQETQYF. This chain links TRBV5-1 with TRBJ2-5, with 10 bases matching TRBD2. The CDR3 extends over 16 amino acids. V shed 4 bases, J shed 2 bases, and the junction held 8 bases outside the gene matches. Germline V gene data show CDR1 as SGHRS and CDR2 as YFSETQ.

CDR3: CASSQDLDREGEKLFF. As DNA, the CDR3 is TGTGCCAGCAGCCAAGATCTGGACAGGGAAGGCGAAAAACTGTTTTTT. The chain links TRBV4-2 to TRBJ1-4, with TRBD1 identical over 8 bases. With 0 bases clipped from V and 8 bases from J, the junction kept 8 bases outside the gene matches. This CDR3 contains 16 residues. Germline V gives CDR1 LGHNA, CDR2 YNFKEQ.

This chain joins TRBV7-9 and TRBJ1-4; D remains ambiguous. This CDR3 has 15 residues. Germline V gene lookup returns CDR1 SEHNR and CDR2 FQNEAQ (reference sequence). V was pared by 4 bases and J by 4 bases, with 13 bases between. CDR3 residues: CASSSGPPRNEKLFF. CDR3 nucleotide sequence: TGTGCCAGCAGCTCCGGACCTCCGCGTAATGAAAAACTGTTTTTT.

V is TRBV7-9 and J is TRBJ2-7; the D is unclear. This CDR3 region has 12 residues. Germline V gene data show CDR1 as SEHNR and CDR2 as FQNEAQ (reference sequence). V was pared by 1 base and J by 6 bases, with 7 bases between. CDR3 nucleotide sequence: TGTGCCAGCAGCTTAGGGGGATCCGAGCAGTACTTC. This gives the protein CASSLGGSEQYF.

CDR3 DNA: TGTGCCAGCAGCGTCTGGCGGGAGGTCCTTAATGAGCAGTACTTC. Translating it yields CASSVWREVLNEQYF. This sequence joins TRBV7-8 and TRBJ2-7; 8 bases line up with TRBD2. Looked up from germline, CDR1 is SGHVS and CDR2 is FQNEAQ. The CDR3 length is 15 residues. Losses at the gene ends were 5 bases for V and 7 bases for J; bases not matched to a gene: 13.

This clone was recorded a few times. CDR3 amino acids: CASSSDRSDQPQHF. CDR3 DNA sequence: TGTGCCAGCAGTTCCGACAGAAGCGATCAGCCCCAGCATTTT. The chain is built from TRBV27 and TRBJ1-5; D perhaps matches TRBD1 (5 bases). V was shortened by 4 bases and J by 5 bases, with 12 bases between the two germline ends. Germline V lookup: CDR1 MNHEY, CDR2 SMNVEV (reference sequence). CDR3 length equals 14 residues.

The J gene is TRBJ2-5, the V gene TRBV6-5, with a weak D call TRBD2 (6 bases). The length of the CDR3 is 15 residues. Trimming cost V 0 bases and J 2 bases, with 10 bases left between them. CDR1 MNHEY and CDR2 SVGAGI come from the germline V gene. The CDR3, as DNA: TGTGCCAGCAGTTACTCGTATCGGGGGCAAGAGACCCAGTACTTC. Translation gives CASSYSYRGQETQYF.

The chain's CDR3 is CASSVGQYF. DNA of the CDR3: TGTGCCAGCAGCGTAGGGCAGTACTTC. This chain links TRBV9 with TRBJ2-7; D unclear. The germline CDR1 and CDR2 sequences are SGDLS and YYNGEE. The CDR3 covers 9 residues. Trimming cost V 0 bases and J 9 bases, with 1 base left between them. Together with reference TRBV9 and TRBJ2-7, the CDR3 gives the full variable domain: DSGVTQTPKHLITATGQRVTLRCSPRSGDLSVYWYQQSLDQGLQFLIQYYNGEERAKGNILERFSAQQFPDLHSELNLSSLELGDSALYFCASSVGQYFGPGTRLTVT.

Worth noting for this clone: The sample has other DNA sequences that encode this CDR3 too. The rearrangement uses TRBV27 and TRBJ2-2; possibly TRBD1 or TRBD2 for D (5 bases each). The CDR3 loop spans 15 amino acids. Germline V gives CDR1 MNHEY, CDR2 SMNVEV (reference sequence). Trimming took 3 bases from V and 2 from J, leaving 10 bases between them. This CDR3 reads CASSLGGGNTGELFF. The CDR3 region has the DNA TGTGCCAGCAGTTTGGGTGGGGGAAACACCGGGGAGCTGTTTTTT.

V usage is TRBV7-6 and J usage is TRBJ1-2; 9 nucleotides align to TRBD1. V gave up 4 bases and J gave up 6 bases; unmatched junction bases: 6. The germline V gene has CDR1 SGHVS and CDR2 FNYEAQ. The CDR3 loop spans 14 amino acids. CDR3 nucleotides: TGTGCCAGCAGCTCGGGACAGGGTTATGATGGCTACACCTTC. It encodes CASSSGQGYDGYTF.

This chain uses TRBV7-9 with TRBJ2-7; 12 bases line up with TRBD2. The length of the CDR3 is 15 residues. J gave up 6 bases and V 4 bases, and 7 bases lay outside the gene matches. Germline V gene sequence: CDR1 SEHNR, CDR2 FQNEAQ (reference sequence). CDR3 protein: CASSSSSGGAGEQYF. CDR3 nucleotides: TGTGCCAGCAGCTCCTCTAGCGGGGGGGCCGGCGAGCAGTACTTC.

This clone was detected only once. The chain links TRBV27 to TRBJ2-2; D may be TRBD1 (6 bases). Germline V lookup: CDR1 MNHEY, CDR2 SMNVEV (reference sequence). The CDR3 runs to 12 residues. Trimming left V 6 bases short and J 5 bases short, with 7 bases between. The CDR3 DNA reads TGTGCCAGCAGACAGGGAACCGGGGAGCTGTTTTTT. Protein product: CASRQGTGELFF.

This chain's CDR3 is CASSFPGLAGGEQFF. The CDR3 DNA follows: TGTGCCAGCAGCTTTCCGGGACTAGCGGGGGGTGAGCAGTTCTTC. The chain couples TRBV7-2 to TRBJ2-1; 15 bases are a match to TRBD2. CDR3 length equals 15 residues. Unmatched junction bases numbered 3, after V lost 3 bases and J lost 9 bases. CDR1 and CDR2 from the germline V gene are SGHTA and FQGNSA.

V usage is TRBV9 and J usage is TRBJ1-6, with D possibly being TRBD1 (5 bases). There are 15 residues in the CDR3. Trimming left V 0 bases short and J 9 bases short, with 13 bases between. Germline CDR1 SGDLS, CDR2 YYNGEE. DNA for the CDR3: TGTGCCAGCAGCGTAGACCACGAAAGGGGTTCACCCCTCCACTTT. Translating gives CASSVDHERGSPLHF.

CDR3 DNA: TGTGCCAGCAGTCAGCGGGACAGGGGGCCCTACAATGAGCAGTTCTTC. Translation: CASSQRDRGPYNEQFF. This rearrangement joins TRBV13 to TRBJ2-1; 12 nucleotides match TRBD1. V trimming: 6 bases; J trimming: 2 bases; junction bases outside the gene matches: 5. The germline V gene has CDR1 PRHDT and CDR2 FYEKMQ (reference sequence). This CDR3 contains 16 residues.

A note on this clone: The sample holds other DNA sequences that translate to the same CDR3. V usage is TRBV7-3 and J usage is TRBJ2-1, with 9 bases identical to TRBD2. V lost 2 bases and J lost 8; bases outside the gene matches: 4. Germline-derived CDR1 and CDR2 are SGHTA and FQGTGA. The CDR3 runs to 14 residues. CDR3 region: CASSLAGGGDEQFF. The CDR3 coding sequence is TGTGCCAGCAGCTTAGCGGGGGGGGGCGATGAGCAGTTCTTC.

V and J are TRBV19 and TRBJ2-7, with 8 nucleotides matching TRBD1. With V trimmed by 6 bases and J by 1 base, 11 bases remained unmatched. The CDR3 consists of 16 residues. Germline-derived CDR1 and CDR2 are LNHDA and SQIVND (reference sequence). The CDR3 is CASRGLGTGPSYEQYF. In nucleotides, the CDR3 is TGTGCCAGTAGGGGCCTGGGGACAGGTCCTTCCTACGAGCAGTACTTC.

The chain recombines TRBV11-1 with TRBJ1-2; TRBD1 is a possible D gene (5 bases). Germline V CDR1 and CDR2: SGHAT, FQDESV (reference sequence). This CDR3 region has 18 residues. V was clipped by 2 bases and J by 3 bases, with 22 bases between them. The CDR3 sequence is CASSLNSPGRLFDYGYTF. Here the CDR3 DNA reads TGTGCCAGCAGCTTAAATTCTCCGGGACGCCTTTTCGACTATGGCTACACCTTC.